These T cell receptor beta chains were read from a single sample in a study of T cells after yellow fever vaccination. TCRdb reprocessed the 5' RACE reads via MiXCR and lists one record per CDR3 protein. This sample has about 170,000 distinct CDR3 sequences; 11% occur once, and the top ten carry 36%. The sample in question was CD8+ T cells sorted from PBMCs, obtained 15 days after the yellow fever booster vaccination. These receptor sequences come from a man younger than 35 who received the YFV17D yellow fever vaccine. CDR3s include the opening cysteine and the closing phenylalanine or tryptophan. D genes are given only for firm matches. Size is stated for part of the rows, as once, few or many counts, or as a class when the clone is expanded.

d_call	v_call	j_call	clone_size	cdr3_aa	cdr3_nt
-	TRBV20-1	TRBJ2-2	few	CSASNRVSGELFF	TGCAGTGCTAGCAACAGGGTATCCGGGGAGCTGTTTTTT
TRBD2	TRBV7-3	TRBJ2-5	few	CASSSSGGGGETQYF	TGTGCCAGCAGCTCCAGCGGGGGGGGAGGGGAGACCCAGTACTTC
-	TRBV20-1	TRBJ2-3	-	CSAIDPTSTDTQYF	TGCAGTGCTATCGACCCTACTAGCACAGATACGCAGTATTTT
TRBD2	TRBV12-3/TRBV12-4	TRBJ2-2	many	CASSGHGGGAGSNTGELFF	TGTGCCAGCAGTGGCCATGGCGGGGGGGCCGGGTCGAACACCGGGGAGCTGTTTTTT
-	TRBV27	TRBJ2-2	-	CASSFAGYAGELFF	TGTGCCAGCAGTTTTGCGGGTTATGCCGGGGAGCTGTTTTTT
-	TRBV12-3/TRBV12-4	TRBJ1-3	-	CASRLQGRNTIYF	TGTGCCAGCCGTCTCCAGGGAAGAAACACCATATATTTT
-	TRBV12-3/TRBV12-4	TRBJ1-1	-	CASRNGQLGAFF	TGTGCCAGCAGGAATGGACAGCTTGGAGCTTTCTTT
TRBD1	TRBV7-9	TRBJ2-1	once	CASRPTTGLSYNEQFF	TGTGCCAGCAGGCCAACGACAGGGTTATCCTACAATGAGCAGTTCTTC
-	TRBV29-1	TRBJ1-2	-	CSVEDRANGYTF	TGCAGCGTTGAAGATCGGGCTAATGGCTACACCTTC
TRBD1	TRBV6-1	TRBJ1-1	many	CAAETGVATEAFF	TGTGCCGCCGAGACAGGGGTAGCCACTGAAGCTTTCTTT
TRBD2	TRBV10-3	TRBJ2-1	few	CAISEVAGGTNEQFF	TGTGCCATCAGTGAGGTAGCGGGGGGGACGAATGAGCAGTTCTTC
TRBD2	TRBV4-3	TRBJ2-3	few	CASSQEGGGALTDTQYF	TGCGCCAGCAGCCAAGAAGGCGGGGGGGCCCTCACAGATACGCAGTATTTT
TRBD1	TRBV4-2	TRBJ2-1	few	CASSQALVDRPYNEQFF	TGTGCCAGCAGCCAAGCGTTGGTGGACAGGCCTTACAATGAGCAGTTCTTC
TRBD1	TRBV28	TRBJ2-7	-	CASSPGTGVYEQYF	TGTGCCAGCAGTCCCGGGACAGGGGTCTACGAGCAGTACTTC
TRBD2	TRBV20-1	TRBJ2-7	-	CSARMVAGGPTYEQYF	TGCAGTGCTAGAATGGTAGCGGGGGGCCCAACCTACGAGCAGTACTTC
-	TRBV5-1	TRBJ1-2	few	CASSLEAGDVDGYTF	TGCGCCAGCAGCTTGGAGGCAGGGGACGTGGATGGCTACACCTTC
TRBD2	TRBV12-3/TRBV12-4	TRBJ2-3	few	CASSLGSLAGGADTQYF	TGTGCCAGCAGTTTGGGGTCGTTAGCGGGGGGTGCAGATACGCAGTATTTT
TRBD1	TRBV7-9	TRBJ1-2	-	CASSLVIGPDRENYGYTF	TGTGCCAGCAGCTTAGTTATTGGGCCGGACAGGGAAAACTATGGCTACACCTTC
-	TRBV5-4	TRBJ2-7	many	CASSLGWGPSYEQYF	TGTGCCAGCAGCTTGGGCTGGGGCCCTTCCTACGAGCAGTACTTC
TRBD1	TRBV14	TRBJ2-4	-	CASSRGTGGRLAKNIQYF	TGTGCCAGCAGCCGGGGGACAGGGGGCAGATTAGCCAAAAACATTCAGTACTTC
TRBD1	TRBV27	TRBJ1-2	-	CASSTYGTGGEGYTF	TGTGCCAGCAGTACCTACGGGACAGGGGGTGAAGGCTACACCTTC
TRBD1	TRBV15	TRBJ2-1	few	CATSKRDRDLRNEQFF	TGTGCCACCAGCAAGAGGGACAGGGATCTCCGCAATGAGCAGTTCTTC
-	TRBV11-2	TRBJ1-1	many	CASSLYGGSTEAFF	TGTGCCAGCAGCTTATACGGGGGTAGCACTGAAGCTTTCTTT
-	TRBV11-2	TRBJ2-5	many	CASSLWVLGGQYF	TGTGCCAGCAGCTTATGGGTCCTGGGGGGCCAGTACTTC
-	TRBV10-3	TRBJ2-2	many	CAIPRGGNTGELFF	TGTGCCATTCCGAGGGGGGGGAACACCGGGGAGCTGTTTTTT
-	TRBV7-9	TRBJ2-3	-	CASSLAPDSYNADTQYF	TGTGCCAGCAGTCTTGCCCCCGACAGCTATAACGCAGATACGCAGTATTTT
-	TRBV6-1	TRBJ1-5	many	CASSEGQGDAQPQHF	TGTGCCAGCAGTGAGGGACAAGGGGACGCTCAGCCCCAGCATTTT
-	TRBV6-5	TRBJ2-3	few	CASKKTTSHTDTQYF	TGTGCCAGCAAAAAAACTACGTCCCACACAGATACGCAGTATTTT
-	TRBV4-2	TRBJ1-3	many	CASSQRDSSGNTIYF	TGTGCCAGCAGCCAACGAGACAGCTCTGGAAACACCATATATTTT
-	TRBV27	TRBJ2-7	-	CASSRNGYEQYF	TGTGCCAGCAGTAGGAACGGCTACGAGCAGTACTTC
-	TRBV5-4	TRBJ1-2	-	CASSFWGANGYTF	TGTGCCAGCAGCTTTTGGGGGGCCAATGGCTACACCTTC
TRBD2	TRBV10-1	TRBJ2-1	-	CASSRLAGGHEQFF	TGCGCCAGCAGTCGACTAGCGGGGGGGCACGAGCAGTTCTTC
-	TRBV11-3	TRBJ2-2	-	CASSLAPGGELFF	TGTGCCAGCAGCTTAGCCCCCGGGGGGGAGCTGTTTTTT
TRBD2	TRBV5-4	TRBJ2-5	few	CASSLLWRGGTETQYF	TGTGCCAGCAGCTTGCTATGGCGGGGGGGGACGGAGACCCAGTACTTC
-	TRBV4-1	TRBJ2-7	-	CASSQVEVDEQYF	TGCGCCAGCAGCCAAGTCGAGGTGGACGAGCAGTACTTC
-	TRBV4-1	TRBJ1-5	few	CASSHLQGDQPQHF	TGCGCCAGCAGCCACCTACAGGGTGATCAGCCCCAGCATTTT
-	TRBV5-6	TRBJ2-5	-	CASSIDIQETQYF	TGTGCCAGCAGCATCGATATTCAAGAGACCCAGTACTTC
-	TRBV6-1	TRBJ1-5	-	CASSESGGSGNQPQHF	TGTGCCAGCAGTGAATCAGGCGGATCGGGCAATCAGCCCCAGCATTTT
-	TRBV14	TRBJ2-7	-	CASSVYSYEQYF	TGTGCCAGCAGCGTATACAGCTACGAGCAGTACTTC
TRBD1	TRBV12-3/TRBV12-4	TRBJ1-2	-	CASSAGQGYGYTF	TGTGCCAGCAGTGCAGGACAGGGGTATGGCTACACCTTC
-	TRBV12-3/TRBV12-4	TRBJ2-1	-	CASSFLARGADEQFF	TGTGCCAGCAGTTTTCTGGCCAGGGGGGCTGATGAGCAGTTCTTC
-	TRBV5-1	TRBJ2-3	few	CASSPAVATDTQYF	TGCGCCAGCAGCCCCGCTGTGGCCACAGATACGCAGTATTTT
-	TRBV20-1	TRBJ2-1	-	CSAVRGSSYNEQFF	TGCAGTGCGGTGAGGGGAAGCTCCTACAATGAGCAGTTCTTC
TRBD1	TRBV20-1	TRBJ2-1	many	CSASGTGTYNEQFF	TGCAGTGCTAGTGGGACAGGAACCTACAATGAGCAGTTCTTC
-	TRBV19	TRBJ1-5	-	CASQRAKSSQPQHF	TGTGCCAGCCAGCGCGCCAAGTCTTCGCAGCCCCAGCATTTT
-	TRBV20-1	TRBJ1-1	-	CSARDLGELVVTEAFF	TGCAGTGCTAGAGATTTGGGGGAATTGGTCGTCACTGAAGCTTTCTTT
-	TRBV10-2	TRBJ2-7	-	CASRAAFSSYEQYF	TGCGCCAGCAGAGCCGCCTTTAGCTCCTACGAGCAGTACTTC
TRBD2	TRBV27	TRBJ2-3	few	CASASGGADTQYF	TGTGCCAGCGCGAGCGGGGGTGCAGATACGCAGTATTTT
TRBD1	TRBV6-5	TRBJ1-2	few	CASSYTIPGQGWNYGYTF	TGTGCCAGCAGTTACACGATTCCGGGACAGGGGTGGAACTATGGCTACACCTTC
TRBD1	TRBV19	TRBJ1-5	-	CASDGTGSDQPQHF	TGTGCCAGTGACGGGACAGGGAGTGATCAGCCCCAGCATTTT